This T cell receptor (beta chain) was identified in a study of siplizumab effects on memory and regulatory T cells. Profiled with immunoSEQ multiplex PCR; TCRdb holds only in-frame clones, not every one. The sample includes approximately 82,000 clones, 80% to 90% of them seen just once. General study results and limits: A minor fraction of alloreactive clones, and no more, mapped to unstimulated subsets. Naive T cells were seemingly more diverse than memory cells, and major contributions to the alloresponse seemed to be made by them.

Concerning this clone itself: Its antigen is unknown.

Trimming pared 3 bases from V and 2 bases from J, leaving 7 bases between. Germline V gene sequence: CDR1 LNHDA, CDR2 SQIVND (reference sequence). The CDR3 has 13 residues. Sequenced sample: Tregs sorted from blood. The receptor was derived from a human donor in good health. The chain uses TRBV19 and TRBJ2-5; D is unclear. CDR3 in amino acids: CASSIGLQETQYF. The CDR3 DNA reads TGTGCCAGTAGTATTGGCTTACAAGAGACCCAGTACTTC.